This T cell receptor beta chain was identified during a study of beta chain features in type 1 diabetes. Germline V gene lookup returns CDR1 SGDLS and CDR2 YYNGEE. V lost 3 bases and J lost 4; bases outside the gene matches: 10. The CDR3 consists of 16 residues. All of the isolated RNA was reverse transcribed, so expressed TCRB transcripts were sequenced. Only in-frame clones appear in the TCRdb table, and some are missing; sequencing was by immunoSEQ multiplex PCR. The sample consists of some 290,000 clones, roughly a quarter of them appearing once. Regarding the study as a whole: A potential influence of HLA type upon TCRB rearrangement remained unresolved herein. There was a moderate but significant shortening of TCRB CDR3s in all four CD4+ subsets of Type 1 diabetes patients.

This clone was counted between two and nine times. What it binds is not known. The sequence was obtained from a woman in her 30s with type 1 diabetes. Sequenced: naive CD4+ T cells from blood. V is TRBV9 and J is TRBJ2-5, with 9 bases matching TRBD2. The CDR3 coding sequence is TGTGCCAGCAGCGGATCTAGCGGGGTAATCGTAGAGACCCAGTACTTC. Its translation is CASSGSSGVIVETQYF.